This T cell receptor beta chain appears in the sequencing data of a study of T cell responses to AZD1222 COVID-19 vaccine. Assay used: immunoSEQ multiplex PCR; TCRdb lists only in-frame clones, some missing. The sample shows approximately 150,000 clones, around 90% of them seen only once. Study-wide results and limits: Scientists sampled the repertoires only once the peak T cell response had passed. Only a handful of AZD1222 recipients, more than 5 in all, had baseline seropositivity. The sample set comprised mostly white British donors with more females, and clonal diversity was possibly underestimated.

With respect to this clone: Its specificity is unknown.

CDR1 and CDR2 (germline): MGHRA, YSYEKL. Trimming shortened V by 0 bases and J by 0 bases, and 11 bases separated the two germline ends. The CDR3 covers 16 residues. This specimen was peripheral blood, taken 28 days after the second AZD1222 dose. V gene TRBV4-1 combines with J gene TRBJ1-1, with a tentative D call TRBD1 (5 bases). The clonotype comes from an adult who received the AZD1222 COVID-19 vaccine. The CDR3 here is CASSQDGTFMNTEAFF. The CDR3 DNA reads TGCGCCAGCAGCCAAGATGGGACCTTCATGAACACTGAAGCTTTCTTT.